This T cell receptor beta chain was recorded in a study of control samples from healthy donors and cancer patients. The V gene's germline CDR1 is SGHVS and CDR2 FNYEAQ. This CDR3 is built from 17 residues. V was clipped by 3 bases and J by 4 bases; unmatched bases: 5. Clones were read by immunoSEQ multiplex PCR, and TCRdb kept only the in-frame ones, dropping some. The sample lists fewer than 130,000 clones, roughly 88% seen once, with 3.7% in the top ten. In this sample, this clone turned up a few times. Material for sequencing was PBMCs. The sequence came from a woman aged 60-75 years with lung cancer. The rearrangement links TRBV7-6 to TRBJ2-2, with 13 bases fitting TRBD2. The DNA for the CDR3 is TGTGCCAGCAGCTTGACTAGCGGGGGGTCACCCACCGGGGAGCTGTTTTTT. This encodes CASSLTSGGSPTGELFF.